This TCR beta chain appears in the sequencing data of a study of T cell changes during pregnancy in multiple sclerosis. Germline V lookup: CDR1 MNHNS, CDR2 SASEGT. Deletions cut 4 bases from V and 4 bases from J, with 13 bases between. The CDR3 loop spans 14 amino acids. Method: immunoSEQ multiplex PCR; TCRdb's copy keeps in-frame clones and lacks some. The table records tens of thousands of clones, roughly 90% of them present only once. Sequencing was performed on peripheral blood, taken in the first trimester of pregnancy. This chain links TRBV6-1 with TRBJ1-2; D unresolved. The sequence was collected from a female donor with multiple sclerosis, enrolled in a pregnancy study. CDR3 sequence (DNA): TGTGCCAGCAGTGCAAACAGCCTCTTCTATGGCTACACCTTC. As protein: CASSANSLFYGYTF.